This TCR beta chain was identified in a study of molecular identifiers for immune sequencing clone quantification. About the research overall: In replicates, the authors split RNA from approximately 20,000 or 100,000 naive CD8 cells five ways and sequenced four.

Trimming removed 4 bases at V and 6 bases at J, with 13 bases between. The CDR3 sequence is 14 residues long. This clonotype occurred many times. Generation of bulk TCR libraries relied on previously described methods and listed TCR primers. From the PCR reads, TCRdb called clonotypes with MiXCR, one entry per CDR3 protein. Of tens of thousands of distinct CDR3 sequences detected, under 20% appear once; the ten largest clones hold about 0.85%. The sample consisted of naive CD8+ T cells from blood, with Jurkat cell RNA spiked in. Described subset: FACS-sorted CD8+CD4-CCR7+CD45RA+ naive T cells. The chain joins TRBV12-3 or TRBV12-4 to TRBJ2-1; a possible D gene is TRBD2 (7 bases). This sequence originates from a human donor in good health. Some libraries in this study had Jurkat cell RNA spiked in. CDR3 nucleotides: TGTGCCAGCAGTTCGGGGGGCAGAGGCAATGAGCAGTTCTTC. It encodes CASSSGGRGNEQFF.